Listed below are T cell receptor beta chains from one sample, sequenced in a study of T cell responses to AZD1222 COVID-19 vaccine. Sequenced by immunoSEQ multiplex PCR; TCRdb stores in-frame clones only, minus some. This repertoire shows about 52,000 clones, approximately 90% found once; its top ten account for less than 3%. The sequencing here drew on peripheral blood, taken 28 days after the second AZD1222 dose. These TCRs come from an adult who received the AZD1222 COVID-19 vaccine. The CDR3 runs from the conserved cysteine through the conserved F or W. Fields, in order: D gene, J gene, V gene, clone size, CDR3 protein, CDR3 DNA. D genes are given only for firm matches. Size tells how often a clone was seen (once, few, many) or the class of an expanded clone, and some rows leave it out.

D: .
J: TRBJ1-5
V: TRBV28
size: few
CDR3: CASRRGSSNQPQHF
DNA: TGTGCCAGCAGGAGGGGTTCGAGCAATCAGCCCCAGCATTTT

D: .
J: TRBJ2-7
V: TRBV29-1
size: .
CDR3: CSVARDLGNVEQYF
DNA: TGCAGCGTCGCCAGGGACCTCGGGAATGTCGAGCAGTACTTC

D: TRBD2
J: TRBJ2-1
V: TRBV11-2
size: .
CDR3: CASSPFGRSENEQFF
DNA: TGTGCCAGCAGTCCTTTCGGGAGGTCGGAAAATGAGCAGTTCTTC

D: .
J: TRBJ2-5
V: TRBV19
size: once
CDR3: CASSIGPRGETQYF
DNA: TGTGCCAGTAGTATCGGGCCCAGGGGAGAGACCCAGTACTTC

D: .
J: TRBJ1-5
V: TRBV6-1
size: .
CDR3: CASSEAGNQPQHF
DNA: TGTGCCAGCAGTGAAGCGGGCAATCAGCCCCAGCATTTT

D: .
J: TRBJ1-1
V: TRBV29-1
size: .
CDR3: CSVAREPNTEAFF
DNA: TGCAGCGTGGCACGGGAGCCTAACACTGAAGCTTTCTTT

D: TRBD1
J: TRBJ2-7
V: TRBV28
size: .
CDR3: CATGSPGQGLYEQYF
DNA: TGTGCCACGGGGTCCCCGGGACAGGGACTCTACGAGCAGTACTTC

D: .
J: TRBJ2-7
V: TRBV1
size: .
CDR3: CTSSLGVPGLAGVLNEQYF
DNA: TGCACCAGCAGCTTAGGGGTCCCGGGACTAGCGGGAGTATTGAACGAGCAGTACTTC

D: .
J: TRBJ2-5
V: TRBV5-4
size: .
CDR3: CASSLEIGGLEETQYF
DNA: TGTGCCAGCAGCTTGGAGATAGGCGGGTTGGAAGAGACCCAGTACTTC

D: TRBD2
J: TRBJ2-3
V: TRBV7-8
size: once
CDR3: CASSLGLAELGDTQYF
DNA: TGTGCCAGCAGCCTTGGACTAGCGGAGCTGGGAGATACGCAGTATTTT

D: TRBD2
J: TRBJ2-2
V: TRBV27
size: .
CDR3: CASRFLGLAKDAGELFF
DNA: TGTGCCAGCCGTTTTCTGGGACTAGCGAAAGATGCCGGGGAGCTGTTTTTT

D: .
J: TRBJ1-5
V: TRBV3-1/TRBV3-2
size: .
CDR3: CASSQDLAQGQPQHF
DNA: TGTGCCAGCAGCCAAGATCTGGCTCAGGGTCAGCCCCAGCATTTT

D: .
J: TRBJ2-1
V: TRBV9
size: .
CDR3: CASSVGLPVDEQFF
DNA: TGTGCCAGCAGCGTGGGGCTGCCGGTTGATGAGCAGTTCTTC

D: TRBD1
J: TRBJ1-3
V: TRBV7-9
size: once
CDR3: CASSPGQGAGNTIYF
DNA: TGTGCCAGCAGCCCGGGACAGGGGGCTGGAAACACCATATATTTT

D: TRBD2
J: TRBJ2-1
V: TRBV11-2
size: few
CDR3: CASSPGTRGNEQFF
DNA: TGTGCCAGCAGCCCGGGGACTAGGGGGAATGAGCAGTTCTTC

D: TRBD2
J: TRBJ2-2
V: TRBV7-3
size: .
CDR3: CASSDAGLAGDAGTGELFF
DNA: TGTGCCAGCAGCGACGCAGGGCTAGCGGGAGATGCGGGGACCGGGGAGCTGTTTTTT

D: TRBD2
J: TRBJ2-7
V: TRBV24-1
size: .
CDR3: CATSAAGGRVPYEQYF
DNA: TGTGCCACCAGTGCAGCGGGAGGAAGGGTTCCCTACGAGCAGTACTTC

D: .
J: TRBJ2-5
V: TRBV5-1
size: .
CDR3: CASSPGLTQETQYF
DNA: TGCGCCAGCAGCCCGGGACTTACCCAAGAGACCCAGTACTTC

D: TRBD1
J: TRBJ1-6
V: TRBV7-9
size: .
CDR3: CASSLMGQGGSPLHF
DNA: TGTGCCAGCAGCCTCATGGGACAGGGGGGTTCACCCCTCCACTTT

D: .
J: TRBJ1-6
V: TRBV14
size: once
CDR3: CASSQPPANSPLHF
DNA: TGTGCCAGCAGCCAACCGCCAGCTAATTCACCCCTCCACTTT

D: .
J: TRBJ2-1
V: TRBV10-3
size: .
CDR3: CAISEDTSYNEQFF
DNA: TGTGCCATCAGTGAGGACACTAGTTACAATGAGCAGTTCTTC

D: .
J: TRBJ1-2
V: TRBV28
size: .
CDR3: CASRFPGAHYGYTF
DNA: TGTGCCAGCAGATTCCCGGGGGCCCACTATGGCTACACCTTC

D: TRBD2
J: TRBJ2-1
V: TRBV18
size: .
CDR3: CASSPAPMGLAGISYNEQFF
DNA: TGTGCCAGCTCACCGGCCCCCATGGGACTAGCGGGGATCTCCTACAATGAGCAGTTCTTC

D: .
J: TRBJ2-5
V: TRBV15
size: .
CDR3: CATSRGVQEETQYF
DNA: TGTGCCACCAGCAGAGGAGTACAGGAAGAGACCCAGTACTTC